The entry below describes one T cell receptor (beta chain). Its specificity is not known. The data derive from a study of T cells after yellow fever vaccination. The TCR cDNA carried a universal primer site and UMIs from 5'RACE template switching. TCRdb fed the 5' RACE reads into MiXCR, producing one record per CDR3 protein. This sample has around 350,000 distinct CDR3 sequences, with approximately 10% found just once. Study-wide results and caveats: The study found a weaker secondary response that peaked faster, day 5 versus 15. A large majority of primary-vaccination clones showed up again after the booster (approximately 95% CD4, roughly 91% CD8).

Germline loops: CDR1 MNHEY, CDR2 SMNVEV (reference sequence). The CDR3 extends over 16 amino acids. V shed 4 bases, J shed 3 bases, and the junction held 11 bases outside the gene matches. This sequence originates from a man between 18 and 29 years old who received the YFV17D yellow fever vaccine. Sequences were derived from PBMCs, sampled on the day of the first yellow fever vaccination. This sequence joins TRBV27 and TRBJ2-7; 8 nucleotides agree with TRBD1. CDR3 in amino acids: CASSSYRGTYGYEQYF. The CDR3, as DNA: TGTGCCAGCAGTTCCTACAGGGGGACGTACGGCTACGAGCAGTACTTC.